This TCR beta chain was captured by sequencing in a study of blood T cell repertoires in COVID-19. Cohorts were determined from participant-reported clinical history. Cohort 3 recovered donors had two negative PCRs, clearance, or symptom resolution. In the authors' workflow: For nucleated cells, counts were estimated from reference gene primer amplification. Assay used: immunoSEQ multiplex PCR; TCRdb lists only in-frame clones, some missing. From that table come the V and J calls and clone size; the DNA was used to work out D and trimming. Of more than 300,000 clones in the sample, roughly 91% were seen once. Germline V gene lookup returns CDR1 GTSNPN and CDR2 SVGIG (reference sequence). With 0 bases clipped from V and 8 bases from J, the junction kept 7 bases outside the gene matches. This CDR3 spans 14 amino acids.

The sample was PBMCs or T cells enriched from blood (not recorded which). The receptor comes from a woman between 18 and 29 years old who had recovered from COVID-19. This rearrangement joins TRBV30 to TRBJ1-1; 9 bases agree with TRBD1. In DNA form, the CDR3 reads TGTGCCTGGAGTGTATACCGGGACAGGGTGGAAGCTTTCTTT. Encoded protein: CAWSVYRDRVEAFF.